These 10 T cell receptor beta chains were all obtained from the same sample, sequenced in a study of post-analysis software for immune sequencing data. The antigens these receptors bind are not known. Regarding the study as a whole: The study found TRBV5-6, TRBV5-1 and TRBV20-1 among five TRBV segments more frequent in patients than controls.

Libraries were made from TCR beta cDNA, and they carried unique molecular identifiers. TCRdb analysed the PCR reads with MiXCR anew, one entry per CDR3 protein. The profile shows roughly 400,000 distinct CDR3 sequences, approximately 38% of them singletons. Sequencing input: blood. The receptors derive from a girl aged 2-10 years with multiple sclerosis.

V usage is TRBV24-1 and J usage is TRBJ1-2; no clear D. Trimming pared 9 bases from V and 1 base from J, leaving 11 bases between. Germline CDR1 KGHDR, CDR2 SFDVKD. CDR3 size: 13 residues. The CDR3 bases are TGTGCCACCGGAACAGCGGATAACTATGGCTACACCTTC. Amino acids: CATGTADNYGYTF.

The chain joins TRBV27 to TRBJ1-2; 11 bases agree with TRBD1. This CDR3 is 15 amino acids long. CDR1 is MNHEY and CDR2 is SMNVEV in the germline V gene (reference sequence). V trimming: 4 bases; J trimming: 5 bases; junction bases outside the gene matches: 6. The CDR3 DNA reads TGTGCCAGCAGTTCACGGGACAGGGGGTGGTATGGCTACACCTTC. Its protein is CASSSRDRGWYGYTF.

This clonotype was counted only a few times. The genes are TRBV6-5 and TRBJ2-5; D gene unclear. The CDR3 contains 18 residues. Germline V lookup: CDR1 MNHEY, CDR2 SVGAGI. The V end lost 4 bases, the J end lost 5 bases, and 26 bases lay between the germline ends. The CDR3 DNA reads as TGTGCCAGCAGTTCCAGACCTAGAAGGATGAAGTTCGTGGAGACCCAGTACTTC. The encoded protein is CASSSRPRRMKFVETQYF.

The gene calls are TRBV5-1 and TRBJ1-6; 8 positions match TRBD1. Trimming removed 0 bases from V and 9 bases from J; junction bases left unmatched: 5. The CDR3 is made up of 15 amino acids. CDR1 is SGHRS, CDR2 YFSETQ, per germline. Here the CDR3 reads CASSLERTGSSPLHF. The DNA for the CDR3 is TGCGCCAGCAGCTTGGAAAGGACAGGGAGTTCACCCCTCCACTTT.

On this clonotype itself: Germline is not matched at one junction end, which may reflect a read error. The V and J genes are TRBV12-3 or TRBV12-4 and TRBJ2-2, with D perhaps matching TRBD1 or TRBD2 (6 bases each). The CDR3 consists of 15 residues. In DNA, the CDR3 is TGTGCCAGCAACCCGAAAGGGGGGTACACCGGGGAGCGGTTTTTT. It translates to CASNPKGGYTGERFF.

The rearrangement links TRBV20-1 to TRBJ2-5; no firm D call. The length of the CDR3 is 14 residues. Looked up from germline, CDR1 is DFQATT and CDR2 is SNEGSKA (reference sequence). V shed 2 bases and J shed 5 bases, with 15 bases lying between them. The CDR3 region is CSARWARRRETQYF. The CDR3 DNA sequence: TGCAGTGCTAGATGGGCGCGTCGCCGTGAGACCCAGTACTTC.

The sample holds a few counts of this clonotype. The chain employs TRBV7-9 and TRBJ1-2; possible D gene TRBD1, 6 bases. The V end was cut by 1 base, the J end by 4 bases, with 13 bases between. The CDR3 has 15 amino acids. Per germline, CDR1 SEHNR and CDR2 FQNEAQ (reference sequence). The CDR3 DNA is TGTGCCAGCAGCTTAGAGGCGACAGGCGTCTATGGCTACACCTTC. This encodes CASSLEATGVYGYTF.

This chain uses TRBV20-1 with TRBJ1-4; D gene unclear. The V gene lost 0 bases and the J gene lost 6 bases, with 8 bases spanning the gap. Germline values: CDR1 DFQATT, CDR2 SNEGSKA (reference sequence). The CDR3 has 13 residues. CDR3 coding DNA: TGCAGTGCTAGAGATAACATGCATGAAAAACTGTTTTTT. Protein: CSARDNMHEKLFF.

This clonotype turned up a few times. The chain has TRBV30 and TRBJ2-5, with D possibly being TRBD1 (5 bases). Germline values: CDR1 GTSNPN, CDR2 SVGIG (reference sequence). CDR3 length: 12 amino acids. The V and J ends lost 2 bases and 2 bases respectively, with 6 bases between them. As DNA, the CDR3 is TGTGCCTGGAGTCGACAGCAAGAGACCCAGTACTTC. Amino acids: CAWSRQQETQYF.

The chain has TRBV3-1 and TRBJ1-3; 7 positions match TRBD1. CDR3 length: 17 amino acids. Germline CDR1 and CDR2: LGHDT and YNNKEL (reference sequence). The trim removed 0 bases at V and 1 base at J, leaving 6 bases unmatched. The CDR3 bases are TGTGCCAGCAGCCAAGATCAGGGACAGCCGTCTGGAAACACCATATATTTT. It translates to CASSQDQGQPSGNTIYF.